Below, 23 T cell receptor beta chains from the same sample are listed, as sequenced in a study of T cell repertoires in cytomegalovirus infection. TCRdb passed the reads through MiXCR, listing each CDR3 protein once. The sample consists of 150,000 or so distinct CDR3 sequences, about a sixth of them appearing once. The sample taken for sequencing was CD8+ T cells from PBMCs. The receptors derive from a human donor in good health (CMV status not recorded). Some clones in this sample may be carry-over from other donors' samples.

The chain employs TRBV19 and TRBJ1-2; 8 nucleotides align to TRBD1. J lost 3 bases, V lost 2 bases, and 11 bases had no gene match. Germline V gene sequence: CDR1 LNHDA, CDR2 SQIVND (reference sequence). This CDR3 is 17 amino acids long. The CDR3 coding sequence is TGTGCCAGTAGTATATGGTCTAAAGGGACAGGAGACTATGGCTACACCTTC. Translated: CASSIWSKGTGDYGYTF.

This CDR3 is CASTLWTGRNGYTF. In DNA form, the CDR3 reads TGTGCCAGCACCCTTTGGACAGGGCGGAATGGCTACACCTTC. V is TRBV7-9 and J is TRBJ1-2; 8 nucleotides line up with TRBD1. This CDR3 region has 14 residues. V was pared by 7 bases and J by 6 bases, with 10 bases of the junction left unmatched. Germline loops: CDR1 SEHNR, CDR2 FQNEAQ (reference sequence). The whole variable domain, remainder taken from reference TRBV7-9 and TRBJ1-2, is DTGVSQNPRHKITKRGQNVTFRCDPISEHNRLYWYRQTLGQGPEFLTYFQNEAQLEKSRLLSDRFSAERPKGSFSTLEIQRTEQGDSAMYLCASTLWTGRNGYTFGSGTRLTVV.

This clonotype has a count of ten or more. The chain carries TRBV28 and TRBJ2-2; 9 bases align to TRBD2. J lost 4 bases, V lost 3 bases, and 3 bases had no gene match. Germline lookup yields CDR1 MDHEN and CDR2 SYDVKM. The CDR3 consists of 15 residues. For the CDR3, the DNA is TGTGCCAGCAGTTTGATTAGCGGGAGCACCGGGGAGCTGTTTTTT. This gives the protein CASSLISGSTGELFF.

This clonotype was seen a handful of times. This sequence joins TRBV14 and TRBJ2-7; D might be TRBD2 (6 bases). This CDR3 is 13 amino acids long. From germline, CDR1 is SGHDN and CDR2 FVKESK. Trimming stripped 2 bases from V and 6 bases from J, with 11 bases between. This CDR3 reads CASSQRETREQYF. CDR3 nucleotide sequence: TGTGCCAGCAGCCAACGGGAGACCCGCGAGCAGTACTTC.

This chain uses TRBV7-9 with TRBJ2-1, with 7 nucleotides matching TRBD2. Trimming removed 0 bases from V and 6 bases from J; junction bases left unmatched: 5. This CDR3 has 15 residues. Germline V gene data show CDR1 as SEHNR and CDR2 as FQNEAQ (reference sequence). CDR3 protein: CASSLAGGTLNEQFF. The CDR3 nucleotides read TGTGCCAGCAGCTTAGCGGGAGGGACTCTCAATGAGCAGTTCTTC.

J is TRBJ2-3 and V is TRBV12-3 or TRBV12-4; no clear D. The CDR3 spans 14 residues. V was clipped by 3 bases and J by 0 bases, with 7 bases between them. Here the CDR3 reads CASSLKRSTDTQYF. Written as DNA, the CDR3 is TGTGCCAGCAGTTTGAAGAGGAGCACAGATACGCAGTATTTT.

The CDR3 protein is CATGTGTGSNEQFF. DNA for the CDR3: TGTGCCACTGGGACCGGGACAGGGAGCAATGAGCAGTTCTTC. The J gene is TRBJ2-1, the V gene TRBV15; 9 bases match TRBD1. The V gene end was trimmed by 9 bases and the J gene end by 6 bases; junction bases not matched to a gene: 9. The CDR3 is made up of 14 amino acids. Per germline, CDR1 LNHNV and CDR2 YYDKDF (reference sequence).

CDR3 DNA sequence: TGTGCCAGCTCTCACACGGGCGAGCAGTACTTC. Translating it yields CASSHTGEQYF. V gene TRBV6-1 combines with J gene TRBJ2-7; no clear D gene. CDR3 length: 11 residues. Germline V gene data show CDR1 as MNHNS and CDR2 as SASEGT. With 8 bases removed from V and 6 bases from J, the gap between germline ends came to 11 bases.

A few counts support this clonotype. The CDR3 loop reads CARDYISYEQYF. The CDR3 DNA sequence: TGTGCCAGGGACTACATCTCCTACGAGCAGTACTTC. J is TRBJ2-7 and V is TRBV7-3, with TRBD2 as a possible D gene (6 bases). Germline-derived CDR1 and CDR2 are SGHTA and FQGTGA. Trimming cost V 9 bases and J 0 bases, with 9 bases left between them. The CDR3 length is 12 residues. Complete variable domain (other parts from reference TRBV7-3 and TRBJ2-7): GAGVSQTPSNKVTEKGKYVELRCDPISGHTALYWYRQSLGQGPEFLIYFQGTGAADDSGLPNDRFFAVRPEGSVSTLKIQRTERGDSAVYLCARDYISYEQYFGPGTRLTVT.

The sample holds many counts of this clonotype. This rearrangement joins TRBV28 to TRBJ2-1; D possibly matches TRBD1 or TRBD2 (5 bases each). CDR1 MDHEN and CDR2 SYDVKM come from the germline V gene. The CDR3 runs 15 residues. Trimming took off 2 bases at V and 2 bases at J, with 10 bases between the two ends. The CDR3 spells CASSLGQGPYNEQFF. The DNA of the CDR3 is TGTGCCAGCAGTTTAGGCCAGGGACCCTACAATGAGCAGTTCTTC.

This clonotype was observed at least ten times. This chain uses TRBV27 with TRBJ2-7, with 10 positions matching TRBD1. Germline lookup yields CDR1 MNHEY and CDR2 SMNVEV (reference sequence). V shed 5 bases, J shed 2 bases, and the junction held 3 bases outside the gene matches. The CDR3 is made up of 14 amino acids. The CDR3 is CASSGQGEAYEQYF. The DNA for the CDR3 is TGTGCCAGCAGTGGACAGGGGGAGGCCTACGAGCAGTACTTC.

The rearrangement joins TRBV6-8 to TRBJ2-1; TRBD1 matches at 9 bases. The CDR3 contains 14 residues. Germline lookup yields CDR1 MNHGY and CDR2 SAAAGT. V gave up 0 bases and J gave up 9 bases; unmatched junction bases: 3. DNA of the CDR3: TGTGCCAGCAGTTACTCGACAGGGGGTACTGAGCAGTTCTTC. It yields the protein CASSYSTGGTEQFF.

The genes are TRBV14 and TRBJ2-2; a weak D match, TRBD2 (6 bases). The CDR3 length is 15 residues. Trimming removed 1 base at V and 4 bases at J, with 10 bases between. Germline CDR1 is SGHDN and CDR2 is FVKESK. CDR3 bases: TGTGCCAGCAGCCAAGGGAGGGCCATCACCGGGGAGCTGTTTTTT. Translated, it gives CASSQGRAITGELFF.

This clonotype was counted many times. This chain links TRBV7-2 with TRBJ1-1, with D perhaps TRBD1 (5 bases). Germline CDR1 SGHTA, CDR2 FQGNSA. The CDR3 has 16 amino acids. V was pared by 2 bases and J by 5 bases, with 18 bases between. CDR3 residues: CASSLTVQGMGTEAFF. CDR3 nucleotide sequence: TGTGCCAGCAGCTTAACTGTGCAGGGTATGGGGACTGAAGCTTTCTTT.

CDR3 bases: TGTGCCAGCAGCTTCGCGTCGGGGGTATACGAGCAGTACTTC. Amino acids: CASSFASGVYEQYF. The V call is TRBV11-2, the J call TRBJ2-7; the D gene is possibly TRBD2 (6 bases). Trimming removed 3 bases at V and 4 bases at J, with 13 bases between. Looked up from germline, CDR1 is SGHAT and CDR2 is FQNNGV. The CDR3 runs to 14 residues.

The rearrangement uses TRBV28 and TRBJ2-7; unclear D gene. Trimming took 3 bases from V and 6 from J, leaving 0 bases between them. The CDR3 consists of 9 residues. The germline V gene has CDR1 MDHEN and CDR2 SYDVKM. CDR3 loop: CASSFEQYF. The CDR3 bases are TGTGCCAGCAGTTTCGAGCAGTACTTC.

This clonotype was seen a few times. The V gene is TRBV12-3 or TRBV12-4, the J gene TRBJ2-7; 8 nucleotides align to TRBD1. V lost 5 bases, J lost 5 bases, and 8 bases stayed unmatched. This CDR3 has 14 residues. CDR3 DNA: TGTGCCAGCAGTAACGCCGGGACAGGAAACGAGCAGTACTTC. This sequence encodes CASSNAGTGNEQYF.

The table lists this clonotype with many counts. The CDR3 nucleotides are TGTGCCAGCAGTCCAGGGACTAGCGGGATCATAGATACGCAGTATTTT. Its protein product is CASSPGTSGIIDTQYF. The V gene is TRBV27, the J gene TRBJ2-3, with TRBD2 identical over 13 bases. CDR1 is MNHEY, CDR2 SMNVEV, per germline (reference sequence). J was trimmed by 5 bases and V by 5 bases; bases with no gene match: 7. CDR3 length: 16 amino acids.

This rearrangement joins TRBV11-2 to TRBJ2-7, with TRBD1 matching over 9 bases. The length of the CDR3 is 14 residues. V shed 10 bases and J 9 bases; nucleotides not matched to a gene: 16. Germline V lookup: CDR1 SGHAT, CDR2 FQNNGV. As DNA, the CDR3 is TGTGCCATCCTTTCGGGACAGGGCCCTACCGGGCAGTACTTC. Its protein is CAILSGQGPTGQYF.

This clonotype appeared a few times. The chain recombines TRBV7-2 with TRBJ1-1; the D is unclear. Trimming removed 1 base at V and 3 bases at J, with 6 bases between. This CDR3 has 13 amino acids. Per the germline V gene, CDR1 is SGHTA and CDR2 is FQGNSA. The CDR3 here is CASSLVPDTEAFF. Written as DNA, the CDR3 is TGTGCCAGCAGCTTAGTACCGGACACTGAAGCTTTCTTT.

This clonotype was seen only a few times. This rearrangement joins TRBV28 to TRBJ1-1, with D unclear. The CDR3 totals 14 residues. Between the trimmed V and J ends, which lost 8 bases and 6 bases, there was a span of 19 bases. Per the germline V gene, CDR1 is MDHEN and CDR2 is SYDVKM. CDR3 bases: TGTGCCAGCGGCAGTGTTTACCAGGCGGCTGAAGCTTTCTTT. Amino acids: CASGSVYQAAEAFF.

This clonotype was observed a handful of times. The chain combines TRBV7-2 with TRBJ2-3, with 8 bases lining up with TRBD2. This CDR3 has 19 residues. CDR1 and CDR2 (germline): SGHTA, FQGNSA. Unmatched junction bases numbered 18, after V lost 5 bases and J lost 2 bases. CDR3 loop: CASSVSRGKREKDTDTQYF. The CDR3 DNA sequence: TGTGCCAGCAGCGTATCTCGGGGAAAGCGGGAGAAGGACACAGATACGCAGTATTTT.

The gene calls are TRBV7-9 and TRBJ2-1; no definite D call. V lost 5 bases to trimming and J lost 2 bases, with 16 bases between them. The CDR3 has 16 residues. Germline V lookup: CDR1 SEHNR, CDR2 FQNEAQ (reference sequence). The CDR3 sequence is CASSPVSARPYNEQFF. The CDR3 DNA follows: TGTGCCAGCAGCCCCGTGTCCGCCCGACCCTACAATGAGCAGTTCTTC.